The 21 T cell receptor beta chains reported below all come from one sample, sequenced in a study of T-cell memory formation after mild COVID-19. TCRdb independently ran MiXCR on the 5' RACE reads; one entry per CDR3 protein. Found here are about 90,000 distinct CDR3 sequences, around 13% of them singletons; the top ten hold roughly a quarter. The source material was PBMCs or a T cell subset sorted from them (not recorded which). These receptors were collected from an adult woman who had mild COVID-19 (a few samples of this study predate the infection). Cell type and time point are not known.

CDR3 in amino acids: CASSFRGSEPTGELFF. CDR3 sequence (DNA): TGTGCCAGCAGCTTTCGCGGGAGTGAGCCGACCGGGGAGCTGTTTTTT. The V call is TRBV7-6, the J call TRBJ2-2; TRBD2 matches 7 bases. The CDR3 length is 16 residues. From germline, CDR1 is SGHVS and CDR2 FNYEAQ. With V trimmed by 3 bases and J by 5 bases, 9 bases remained unmatched.

This clonotype was found a few times. The V and J genes are TRBV20-1 and TRBJ2-6; D is undetermined. The CDR3 contains 15 residues. The V end lost 7 bases, the J end lost 0 bases, and 13 bases lay between the germline ends. Germline assignment: CDR1 DFQATT and CDR2 SNEGSKA (reference sequence). CDR3 DNA: TGCAGTGTCCCCGAGGTCTACTCTGGGGCCAACGTCCTGACTTTC. This translates into CSVPEVYSGANVLTF.

The chain employs TRBV7-9 and TRBJ2-1, with D possibly being TRBD1 (5 bases). The ends were cut back, 6 bases at V and 5 bases at J, with 8 bases in the middle. The germline CDR1 and CDR2 sequences are SEHNR and FQNEAQ (reference sequence). This CDR3 spans 12 amino acids. CDR3 residues: CASRKGHNEQFF. As DNA, the CDR3 is TGTGCCAGCAGGAAGGGGCACAATGAGCAGTTCTTC.

The J gene is TRBJ2-1, the V gene TRBV30, with TRBD2 matching over 7 bases. The CDR3 has 14 residues. The V and J ends lost 6 bases and 15 bases, in that order; junction bases with no gene match: 20. In germline, CDR1 is GTSNPN, CDR2 SVGIG (reference sequence). The CDR3 DNA follows: TGTGCCTGCTCTCCACACGGGGTGGGAGGGCGCGTGTTCTTC. It encodes CACSPHGVGGRVFF.

A few counts support this clonotype. This rearrangement joins TRBV6-5 to TRBJ2-5; the D gene is possibly TRBD2 (6 bases). The CDR3 sequence is 15 residues long. Germline values: CDR1 MNHEY, CDR2 SVGAGI. The V and J ends lost 0 bases and 0 bases respectively, with 8 bases between them. The CDR3 nucleotides read TGTGCCAGCAGTTACTCGACTAGAAACCAAGAGACCCAGTACTTC. This gives the protein CASSYSTRNQETQYF.

The genes are TRBV4-1 and TRBJ1-1, with TRBD1 as a possible D gene (6 bases). The V gene lost 7 bases and the J gene lost 0 bases, with 9 bases spanning the gap. CDR1 MGHRA and CDR2 YSYEKL come from the germline V gene. The CDR3 has 13 amino acids. This CDR3 reads CASTTGLNTEAFF. The DNA of the CDR3 is TGCGCCAGCACCACAGGGCTGAACACTGAAGCTTTCTTT.

This clonotype was counted at least ten times. This chain joins TRBV12-3 or TRBV12-4 and TRBJ2-3, with 7 bases lining up with TRBD1. The V segment lost 4 bases and the J segment 2 bases; nucleotides outside the gene matches: 3. The CDR3 has 14 amino acids. The CDR3 protein is CASSSGTATDTQYF. The CDR3 DNA is TGTGCCAGCAGTTCCGGGACAGCCACAGATACGCAGTATTTT.

J is TRBJ1-5 and V is TRBV9; 7 bases fit TRBD1. V lost 0 bases, J lost 2 bases, and 2 bases stayed unmatched. The CDR3 totals 15 residues. Germline CDR1 and CDR2: SGDLS and YYNGEE. The CDR3 nucleotides are TGTGCCAGCAGCGTAGGGACAGGAGGCAATCAGCCCCAGCATTTT. Translation: CASSVGTGGNQPQHF.

The rearrangement joins TRBV27 to TRBJ2-3; D gene unclear. The CDR3 runs to 13 residues. The germline V and J ends were trimmed by 3 bases and 0 bases, with 4 bases remaining between them. Looked up from germline, CDR1 is MNHEY and CDR2 is SMNVEV (reference sequence). CDR3 in amino acids: CASSFVSTDTQYF. CDR3 sequence (DNA): TGTGCCAGCAGTTTTGTTAGCACAGATACGCAGTATTTT.

The chain is built from TRBV24-1 and TRBJ2-5, with TRBD1 identical over 7 bases. Per germline, CDR1 KGHDR and CDR2 SFDVKD. J was trimmed by 3 bases and V by 6 bases; bases with no gene match: 3. The CDR3 loop spans 13 amino acids. The CDR3, as DNA: TGTGCCACCAGTCCACAGGGGAAAGAGACCCAGTACTTC. The encoded protein is CATSPQGKETQYF.

The V call is TRBV12-3 or TRBV12-4, the J call TRBJ2-3; 7 bases are a match to TRBD2. Unmatched junction bases numbered 2, after V lost 2 bases and J lost 0 bases. The CDR3 extends over 15 amino acids. CDR3 residues: CASSLTGGSTDTQYF. Here the CDR3 DNA reads TGTGCCAGCAGTTTAACCGGGGGGAGCACAGATACGCAGTATTTT.

This clonotype came up a few times. The chain is built from TRBV5-1 and TRBJ1-1; a possible D gene is TRBD1 (5 bases). Trimming stripped 6 bases from V and 2 bases from J, with 11 bases between. Germline lookup yields CDR1 SGHRS and CDR2 YFSETQ. The CDR3 spans 13 residues. CDR3 in DNA: TGCGCCAGCACTCCGGGGGGAAACACTGAAGCTTTCTTT. Amino acid sequence: CASTPGGNTEAFF.

The chain recombines TRBV9 with TRBJ1-5; TRBD1 might be the D (5 bases). CDR1 and CDR2 from the germline V gene are SGDLS and YYNGEE. The V and J ends lost 3 bases and 6 bases respectively, with 16 bases between them. The CDR3 runs to 15 residues. Here the CDR3 DNA reads TGTGCCAGCAGCGATCAGGGAAGGATTGGTCAGCCCCAGCATTTT. Its translation is CASSDQGRIGQPQHF.

The V and J genes are TRBV5-1 and TRBJ2-2; 8 bases fit TRBD2. With V trimmed by 4 bases and J by 6 bases, 8 bases remained unmatched. This CDR3 comprises 15 residues. Looked up from germline, CDR1 is SGHRS and CDR2 is YFSETQ. The CDR3 loop is CASSETSAYAGELFF. Here the CDR3 DNA reads TGCGCCAGCAGCGAGACTAGCGCCTACGCCGGGGAGCTGTTTTTT.

The table lists this clonotype with many counts. The chain is built from TRBV7-9 and TRBJ2-5; 10 nucleotides line up with TRBD2. This CDR3 contains 18 residues. The V and J ends lost 8 bases and 5 bases, in that order; junction bases with no gene match: 20. Germline-derived CDR1 and CDR2 are SEHNR and FQNEAQ (reference sequence). This chain's CDR3 is CASRLGQRTSGTEETQYF. The DNA of the CDR3 is TGTGCCAGCCGACTTGGACAACGGACTAGCGGCACCGAGGAGACCCAGTACTTC.

This clonotype has only a few counts. The gene calls are TRBV7-9 and TRBJ2-5, with TRBD2 identical over 7 bases. Germline V gives CDR1 SEHNR, CDR2 FQNEAQ (reference sequence). Trimming removed 4 bases from V and 2 bases from J; junction bases left unmatched: 4. CDR3 length: 14 residues. CDR3 coding DNA: TGTGCCAGCAGCTCCCCCGGGGGGCAAGAGACCCAGTACTTC. This encodes CASSSPGGQETQYF.

CDR3 in amino acids: CASSWSDTQYF. The CDR3 DNA is TGCGCCAGCAGCTGGTCAGATACGCAGTATTTT. The rearrangement links TRBV5-1 to TRBJ2-3; D uncertain. Germline lookup yields CDR1 SGHRS and CDR2 YFSETQ. This CDR3 contains 11 residues. The V end lost 3 bases, the J end lost 4 bases, and 3 bases lay between the germline ends.

This clonotype has just a few counts. Here the CDR3 DNA reads TGTGCCAGCAGCTTAGAGTACGGTTGGACAGATACGCAGTATTTT. Translated: CASSLEYGWTDTQYF. The chain recombines TRBV7-9 with TRBJ2-3; no reliable D call. The V gene lost 1 base and the J gene lost 3 bases, with 11 bases spanning the gap. The CDR3 is made up of 15 amino acids. Germline V lookup: CDR1 SEHNR, CDR2 FQNEAQ (reference sequence).

This clonotype was counted only a few times. V gene TRBV20-1 combines with J gene TRBJ2-7; 10 bases are a match to TRBD2. Germline lookup yields CDR1 DFQATT and CDR2 SNEGSKA (reference sequence). There are 17 residues in the CDR3. V lost 0 bases to trimming and J lost 2 bases; unmatched junction nucleotides: 10. CDR3 in DNA: TGCAGTGCTAGAGATGCGGCACTAGCGGGACCCCCCTACGAGCAGTACTTC. Its protein is CSARDAALAGPPYEQYF.

This clonotype was seen only a few times. This sequence joins TRBV6-1 and TRBJ2-5; TRBD2 agrees at 13 bases. The germline V gene has CDR1 MNHNS and CDR2 SASEGT. The V segment lost 6 bases and the J segment 5 bases; nucleotides outside the gene matches: 12. CDR3 length: 17 residues. In nucleotides, the CDR3 is TGTGCCAGCAGACTCACTAGCGGGGGGGCTATTTGGGAGACCCAGTACTTC. It specifies CASRLTSGGAIWETQYF.

The rearrangement links TRBV7-6 to TRBJ2-7; D could derive from TRBD1 or TRBD2 (6 bases each). The V end was cut by 2 bases, the J end by 6 bases, with 17 bases between. The CDR3 runs 15 residues. The germline V gene has CDR1 SGHVS and CDR2 FNYEAQ. The CDR3 region has the DNA TGTGCCAGCAGCTTATCAGGAGGGGGTCTGCTCGAGCAGTACTTC. Amino acids: CASSLSGGGLLEQYF.